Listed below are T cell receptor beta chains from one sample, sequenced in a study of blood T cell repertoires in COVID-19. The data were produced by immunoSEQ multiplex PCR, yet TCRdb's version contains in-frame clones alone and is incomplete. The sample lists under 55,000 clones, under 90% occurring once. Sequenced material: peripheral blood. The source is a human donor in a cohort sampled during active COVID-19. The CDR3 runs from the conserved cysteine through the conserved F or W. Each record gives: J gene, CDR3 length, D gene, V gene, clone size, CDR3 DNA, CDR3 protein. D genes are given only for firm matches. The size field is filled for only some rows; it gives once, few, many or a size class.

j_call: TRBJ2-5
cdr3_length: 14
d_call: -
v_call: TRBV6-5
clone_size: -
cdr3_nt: TGTGCCAGCAGCCACCTAGCAGGTCAAGAGACCCAGTACTTC
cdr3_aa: CASSHLAGQETQYF

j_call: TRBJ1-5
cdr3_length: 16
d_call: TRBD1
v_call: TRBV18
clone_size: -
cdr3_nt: TGTGCCAGCTCAGAATCCGGGACAGGGGCTGGTCAGCCCCAGCATTTT
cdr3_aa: CASSESGTGAGQPQHF

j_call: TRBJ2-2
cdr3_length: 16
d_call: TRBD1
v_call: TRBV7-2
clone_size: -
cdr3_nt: TGTGCCAGCAGCTTAATGGGGACAGACGTTACCGGGGAGCTGTTTTTT
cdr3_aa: CASSLMGTDVTGELFF

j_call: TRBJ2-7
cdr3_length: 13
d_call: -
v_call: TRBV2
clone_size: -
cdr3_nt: TGTGCCAGCAGTTTCGGCAGGGCAGGGGAGCAGTACTTC
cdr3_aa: CASSFGRAGEQYF

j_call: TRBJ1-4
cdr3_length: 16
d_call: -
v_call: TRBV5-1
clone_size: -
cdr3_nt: TGCGCCAGCAGCTTGGCGACGGAGGCAACTAATGAAAAACTGTTTTTT
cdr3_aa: CASSLATEATNEKLFF

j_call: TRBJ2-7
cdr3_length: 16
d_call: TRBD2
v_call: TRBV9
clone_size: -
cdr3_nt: TGTGCCAGCAGCTCTGGGGCTAGCGGGTTGTGGGGCGAGCAGTACTTC
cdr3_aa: CASSSGASGLWGEQYF

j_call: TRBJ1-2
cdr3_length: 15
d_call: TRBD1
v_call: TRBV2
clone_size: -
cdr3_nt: TGTGCCAGCAGTGAGGAACAGGGGGTTGGCTATGGCTACACCTTC
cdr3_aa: CASSEEQGVGYGYTF

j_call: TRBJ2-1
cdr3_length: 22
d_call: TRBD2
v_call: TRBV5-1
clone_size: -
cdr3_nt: TGCGCCAGCAGAAGTAGCGGGGGGAAAGCTCCTACAATGAGCTTCGACTACAATGAGCAGTTCTTC
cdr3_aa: CASRSSGGKAPTMSFDYNEQFF

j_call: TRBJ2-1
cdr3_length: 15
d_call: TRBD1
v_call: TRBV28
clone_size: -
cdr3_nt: TGTGCCAGCAGTCCGCCGGGACAGGGGGTAGATGAGCAGTTCTTC
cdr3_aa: CASSPPGQGVDEQFF

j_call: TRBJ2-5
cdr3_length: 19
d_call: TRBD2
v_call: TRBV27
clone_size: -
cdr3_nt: TGTGCCAGCAGCCAAATAGGGGGACTAGCGGGAGGCAAGGAAGAGACCCAGTACTTC
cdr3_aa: CASSQIGGLAGGKEETQYF

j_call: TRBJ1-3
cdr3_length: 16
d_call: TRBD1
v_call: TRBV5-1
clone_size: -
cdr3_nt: TGCGCCAGCAGCTTGGAACCATCAGGGGGTGGAAACACCATATATTTT
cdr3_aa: CASSLEPSGGGNTIYF

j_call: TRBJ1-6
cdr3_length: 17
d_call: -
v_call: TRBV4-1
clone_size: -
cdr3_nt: TGCGCCAGCAGCCAAGAGGGGCAGAGCTCCTATAATTCACCCCTCCACTTT
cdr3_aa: CASSQEGQSSYNSPLHF

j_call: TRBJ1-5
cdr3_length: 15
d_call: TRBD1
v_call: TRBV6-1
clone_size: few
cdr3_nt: TGTGCCAGCAGTGAACTGGACAGGGGCAATCAGCCCCAGCATTTT
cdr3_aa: CASSELDRGNQPQHF

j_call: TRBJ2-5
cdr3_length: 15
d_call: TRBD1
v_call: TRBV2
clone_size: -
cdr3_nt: TGTGCCAGCAAAGGGCGGACAGGGGGCGAAGAGACCCAGTACTTC
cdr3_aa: CASKGRTGGEETQYF

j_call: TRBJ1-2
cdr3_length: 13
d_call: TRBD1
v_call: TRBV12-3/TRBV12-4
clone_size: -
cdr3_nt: TGTGCCAGCGGCCCAGGGGGCAGCTATGGCTACACCTTC
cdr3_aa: CASGPGGSYGYTF

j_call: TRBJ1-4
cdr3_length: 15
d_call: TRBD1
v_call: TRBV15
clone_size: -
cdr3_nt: TGTGCCACCAGCAGGGACAGGGGAACTAATGAAAAACTGTTTTTT
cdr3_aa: CATSRDRGTNEKLFF

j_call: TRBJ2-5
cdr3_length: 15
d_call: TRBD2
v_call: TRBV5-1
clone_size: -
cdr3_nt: TGCGCCAGCAGCTTGATGGGACTAGCGCAAGAGACCCAGTACTTC
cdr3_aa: CASSLMGLAQETQYF

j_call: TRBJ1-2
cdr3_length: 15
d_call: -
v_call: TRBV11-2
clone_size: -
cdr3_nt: TGTGCCAGCAGCACCCTCGCCCCAGGGTATGATGGCTACACCTTC
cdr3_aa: CASSTLAPGYDGYTF

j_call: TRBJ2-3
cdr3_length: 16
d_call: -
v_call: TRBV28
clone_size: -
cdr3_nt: TGTGCCAGCAGTTTGCGGCTAGGGGCCAACACAGATACGCAGTATTTT
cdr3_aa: CASSLRLGANTDTQYF

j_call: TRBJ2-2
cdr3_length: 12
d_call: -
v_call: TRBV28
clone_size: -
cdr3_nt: TGTGCCAGCAGTTCATTTGTGGGGGAGCTGTTTTTT
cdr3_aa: CASSSFVGELFF

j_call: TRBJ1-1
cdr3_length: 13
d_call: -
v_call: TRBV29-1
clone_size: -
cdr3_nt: TGCAGCGTGGCCCGGGGGACGAACACTGAAGCTTTCTTT
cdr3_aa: CSVARGTNTEAFF

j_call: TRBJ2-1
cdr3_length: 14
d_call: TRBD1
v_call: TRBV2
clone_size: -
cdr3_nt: TGTGCCAGCAGAGACAGGGTTTCGGGCAATGAGCAGTTCTTC
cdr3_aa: CASRDRVSGNEQFF

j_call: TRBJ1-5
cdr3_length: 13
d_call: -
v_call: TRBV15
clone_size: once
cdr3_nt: TGTGCCACCAGCTCAGGGGAGAATCAGCCCCAGCATTTT
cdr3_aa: CATSSGENQPQHF

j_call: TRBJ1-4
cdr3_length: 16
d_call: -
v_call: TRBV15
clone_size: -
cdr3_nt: TGTGCCACCAGCAGAGATCTAGGCGTAACTAATGAAAAACTGTTTTTT
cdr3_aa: CATSRDLGVTNEKLFF

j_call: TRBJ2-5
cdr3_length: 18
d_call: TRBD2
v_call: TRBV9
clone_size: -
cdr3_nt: TGTGCCAGCAGCGTAGCTACTAGCGGGAGCTCAACGGGGGAGACCCAGTACTTC
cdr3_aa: CASSVATSGSSTGETQYF

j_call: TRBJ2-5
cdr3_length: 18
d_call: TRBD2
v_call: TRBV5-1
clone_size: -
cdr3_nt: TGCGCCAGCAGCTTGGGCTTGGCGGGGGGAACGATCGGGGAGACCCAGTACTTC
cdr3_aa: CASSLGLAGGTIGETQYF

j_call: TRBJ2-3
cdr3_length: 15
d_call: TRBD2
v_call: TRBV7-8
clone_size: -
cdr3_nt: TGTGCCAGCAGCCGAGCGGGGAGGGGCACAGATACGCAGTATTTT
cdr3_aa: CASSRAGRGTDTQYF

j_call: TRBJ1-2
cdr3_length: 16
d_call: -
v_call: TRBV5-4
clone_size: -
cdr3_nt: TGTGCCAGCAGCTTTAGCATGCTGCAGTATTCGCAAGGCTACACCTTC
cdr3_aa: CASSFSMLQYSQGYTF

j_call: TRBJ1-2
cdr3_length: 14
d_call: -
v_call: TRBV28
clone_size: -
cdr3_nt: TGTGCCAGCAATACCGTTGGACATCCCTATGGCTACACCTTC
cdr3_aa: CASNTVGHPYGYTF

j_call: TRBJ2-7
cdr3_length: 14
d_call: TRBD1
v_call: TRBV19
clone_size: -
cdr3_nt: TGTGCCAGTAGTAACAGGGGCCCGGGCTACGAGCAGTACTTC
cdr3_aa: CASSNRGPGYEQYF

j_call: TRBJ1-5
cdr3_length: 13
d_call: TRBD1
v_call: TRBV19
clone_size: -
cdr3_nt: TGTGCCAGTAGCGGGACAGGCAATCAGCCCCAGCATTTT
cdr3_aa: CASSGTGNQPQHF

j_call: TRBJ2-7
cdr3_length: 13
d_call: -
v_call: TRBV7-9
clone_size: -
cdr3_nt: TGTGCCAGCGTAAGAGACAGCTCCTACGAGCAGTACTTC
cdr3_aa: CASVRDSSYEQYF

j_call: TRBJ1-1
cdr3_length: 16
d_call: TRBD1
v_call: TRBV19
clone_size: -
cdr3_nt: TGTGCCAGTAGTAAGGGACAGGGGGCGCGTGGCACTGAAGCTTTCTTT
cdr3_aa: CASSKGQGARGTEAFF

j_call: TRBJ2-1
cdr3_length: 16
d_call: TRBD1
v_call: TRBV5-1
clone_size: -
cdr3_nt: TGCGCCAGCAGCTTGGGACAGGGGGCGCCCTACAATGAGCAGTTCTTC
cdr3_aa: CASSLGQGAPYNEQFF

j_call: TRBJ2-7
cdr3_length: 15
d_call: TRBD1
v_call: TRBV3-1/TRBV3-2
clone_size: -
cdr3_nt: TGTGCCAGCAGCCGAGGACAGGGGATCTCCTACGAGCAGTACTTC
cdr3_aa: CASSRGQGISYEQYF

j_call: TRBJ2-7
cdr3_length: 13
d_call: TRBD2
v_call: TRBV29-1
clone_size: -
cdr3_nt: TGCAGCGTTGGCCGGGGAGGGACCTACGAGCAGTACTTC
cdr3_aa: CSVGRGGTYEQYF

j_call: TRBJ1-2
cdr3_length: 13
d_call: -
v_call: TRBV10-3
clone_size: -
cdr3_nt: TGTGCCATCAGTGAGACAGGGAACTATGACTACACCTTC
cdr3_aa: CAISETGNYDYTF

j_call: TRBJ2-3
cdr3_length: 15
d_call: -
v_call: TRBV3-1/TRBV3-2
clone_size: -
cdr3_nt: TGTGCCAGCAGCCAAGCGCAGGGGAGCACAGATACGCAGTATTTT
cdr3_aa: CASSQAQGSTDTQYF

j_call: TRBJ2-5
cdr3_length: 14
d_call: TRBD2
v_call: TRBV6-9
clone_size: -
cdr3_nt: TGTGCCAGTCCCGGAGCGGGGGGCTGGGAGACCCAGTACTTC
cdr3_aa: CASPGAGGWETQYF

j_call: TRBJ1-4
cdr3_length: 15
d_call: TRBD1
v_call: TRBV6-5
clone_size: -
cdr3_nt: TGTGCCAGCAGTTACAAGCGGACAGGGGGCACAAAACTGTTTTTT
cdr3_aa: CASSYKRTGGTKLFF

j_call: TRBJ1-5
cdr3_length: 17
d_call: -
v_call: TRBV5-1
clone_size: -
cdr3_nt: TGCGCCAGCATGTTCGACCCGGGACACTTTAGCAATCAGCCCCAGCATTTT
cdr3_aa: CASMFDPGHFSNQPQHF

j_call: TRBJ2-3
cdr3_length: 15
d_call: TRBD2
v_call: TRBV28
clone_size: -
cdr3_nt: TGTGCCAGCCGGACCAGACTAGCTGACACAGATACGCAGTATTTT
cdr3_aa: CASRTRLADTDTQYF

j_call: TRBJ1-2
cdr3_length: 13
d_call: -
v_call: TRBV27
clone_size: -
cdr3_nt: TGTGCCAGCAGACTGACAGTTAACTATGGCTACACCTTC
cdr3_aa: CASRLTVNYGYTF

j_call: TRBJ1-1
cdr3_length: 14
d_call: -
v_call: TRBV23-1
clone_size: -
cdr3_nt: TGCGCCAGCAGTCAATCGAGGGGGATTGCTGAAGCTTTCTTT
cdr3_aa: CASSQSRGIAEAFF

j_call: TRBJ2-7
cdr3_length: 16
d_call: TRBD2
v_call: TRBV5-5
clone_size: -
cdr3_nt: TGTGCCAGCAGCTTGCCAAGACTAGCGGGAGTGCCCGAGCAGTACTTC
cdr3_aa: CASSLPRLAGVPEQYF